This TCR beta chain is drawn from a study of cytomegalovirus exposure and HLA in healthy donors. The CDR3 length is 15 residues. V was trimmed by 0 bases and J by 2 bases, leaving 10 bases between them. Looked up from germline, CDR1 is SGDLS and CDR2 is YYNGEE. This PCR relied on a set of 60 Vbeta primers and 13 Jbeta primers. Some clones are missing from TCRdb's copy, which holds only in-frame ones; the method was immunoSEQ multiplex PCR. The listing records approximately 150,000 clones. The sequencing sample was made of PBMCs. This chain joins TRBV9 and TRBJ2-3; perhaps TRBD2 as D (5 bases). The source is a woman between 18 and 30 years old in good health and CMV-seronegative. The CDR3 here is CASSVESGFTDTQYF. The CDR3 DNA follows: TGTGCCAGCAGCGTAGAGAGCGGCTTCACAGATACGCAGTATTTT. The variable domain in full, completed from reference TRBV9 and TRBJ2-3, reads DSGVTQTPKHLITATGQRVTLRCSPRSGDLSVYWYQQSLDQGLQFLIQYYNGEERAKGNILERFSAQQFPDLHSELNLSSLELGDSALYFCASSVESGFTDTQYFGPGTRLTVL.